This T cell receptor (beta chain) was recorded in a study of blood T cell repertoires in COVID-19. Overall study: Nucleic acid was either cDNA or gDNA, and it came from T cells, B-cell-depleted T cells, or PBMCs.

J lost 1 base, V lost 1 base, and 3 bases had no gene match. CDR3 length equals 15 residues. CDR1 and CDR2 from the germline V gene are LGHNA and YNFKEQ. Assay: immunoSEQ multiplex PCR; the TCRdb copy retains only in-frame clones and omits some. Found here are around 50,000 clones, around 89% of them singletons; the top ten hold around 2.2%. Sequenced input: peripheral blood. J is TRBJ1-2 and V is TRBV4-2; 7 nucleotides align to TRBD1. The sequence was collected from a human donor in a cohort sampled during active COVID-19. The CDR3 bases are TGTGCCAGCAGCCAAGGGGGACAGAATAACTATGGCTACACCTTC. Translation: CASSQGGQNNYGYTF.